This T cell receptor beta chain comes out of a study of a mutant IDH1 vaccine in newly diagnosed glioma (dated by TCRdb to the early 2020s). Notes on the research overall: Patients were given eight vaccinations, in weeks 1, 3, 5, 7, 11, 15, 19 and 23, which matched visits V03 through V10. Of the 25 to 40 treated patients, about 60% were male and around 40% were female, and the mean age was approximately 40 years. For exploratory analyses, about two dozen treated patients had longitudinal TCRB deep sequencing done wherever samples were available. Peripheral blood was collected at six visits: V03 (baseline), V05, V07, V10, V12 and V13. Prior to enrollment, standard therapy consisting of radiotherapy alone, temozolomide alone, or radiochemotherapy with temozolomide had been administered to patients, with the combination being received by most patients. In the chemotherapy-containing groups, vaccination started alongside temozolomide cycles, whereas in patients who had radiotherapy alone it started 4-6 weeks after radiotherapy. Broader findings and caveats from the paper: Immune responses induced by the vaccine were seen in roughly 95% of patients across multiple MHC alleles. It was noted by the authors that analyses of patient blood samples could not be reproduced owing to sample limitations. No apparent relationship was observed between pseudoprogression and alterations in the top peripheral T cell clonotypes detected by TCRB sequencing. Selection of PBMC samples for TCRB deep sequencing was based on availability.

The library relied on the immunoSEQ multiplex PCR assay. The hsTCRB Kit was used according to the manufacturer's protocol to amplify rearranged TCR beta chain sequences. An Illumina MiSeq was used to sequence the TCRB libraries. The paper's data handling went like this. The kit vendor's proprietary platform handled demultiplexing, trimming and gene mapping. TCRdb obtained this table from immuneACCESS and retained in-frame rearrangements with V and J assigned. These tables miss some clones; where compared with another copy, unresolved V genes account for less than half of the shortfall, and the remainder is unexplained. The V and J calls and the clone size are those of that table, but D and trimming were determined from the DNA. Counted in this sample were roughly 43,000 clones; 84% of them appeared once. About 2.2% of the sample comes from the top ten. On this clone: It has no known antigen specificity. Within one base of it there is no much larger clone, and no base qualities were kept.

Including the terminal cysteine and phenylalanine, the CDR3 comprises 16 residues. CDR3 DNA only is kept here, 48 bases in frame from base 1. Relative to germline, V is 3 bases shorter and J is 5 bases shorter, with 19 bases between their ends. The germline V gene sets CDR1 to SNHLY and CDR2 to FYNNEI. Taken with the paper, the label for time point translates to: week 23, last vaccination. Each vaccine dose was 300 ug of a 20-mer mutant IDH1 peptide in Montanide, given subcutaneously with topical imiquimod. Newly diagnosed WHO grade 3 or 4 IDH1-mutant astrocytomas showing loss of nuclear ATRX were present in the donors. The samples were drawn from NOA16, a multicentre, single-arm, open-label phase I trial in Germany that tested a mutant IDH1 peptide vaccine in humans for the first time. Genomic DNA for TCRB sequencing was extracted from EDTA blood using the DNeasy Blood and Tissue Kit.

This sequence uses TRBV2 and TRBJ2-5, and TRBD2 may be the D gene, going by 7 matching bases. The clonotype was recovered from a woman between 18 and 30 years old with glioma. Some clones in this sample may be carry-over from other donors' samples. Sequencing was performed on PBMCs, taken from a glioma patient whose treatment included an IDH1 peptide vaccine. The nucleotide sequence is TGTGCCAGCAGTGATTGGCTTCGGGGGGCCACCGAGACCCAGTACTTC. This gives the protein CASSDWLRGATETQYF.